A selection of T cell receptor beta chains follows, all from one sample in a study of identifying expanded T cells in peripheral blood. Libraries were prepared by immunoSEQ multiplex PCR; TCRdb keeps only in-frame clonotypes and omits some of them. In the table there are approximately 110,000 clones, about 89% of which are singletons. Input material: blood. These receptors all come from a person aged 18 to 75 in good health. CDR3s include the opening cysteine and the closing phenylalanine or tryptophan. The order of the fields is D gene, clone size, J gene, V gene, CDR3 DNA, CDR3 protein. D genes are given only for firm matches. Some rows mark clone size as missing; the rest say once, few, many or name a class of expanded clone.

D gene: NA
clone size: NA
J gene: TRBJ2-1
V gene: TRBV5-1
CDR3 DNA: TGCGCCAGCAGCTTGGCAGGGCCTTTGCGGGGCTCCTACAATGAGCAGTTCTTC
CDR3 protein: CASSLAGPLRGSYNEQFF

D gene: NA
clone size: NA
J gene: TRBJ1-1
V gene: TRBV19
CDR3 DNA: TGTGCCAGTAGGCCGACAAGAGGACGTGCTGAAGCTTTCTTT
CDR3 protein: CASRPTRGRAEAFF

D gene: NA
clone size: NA
J gene: TRBJ1-4
V gene: TRBV9
CDR3 DNA: TGTGCCAGCAGCGCCTCGGGACAAAGTGAAAAACTGTTTTTT
CDR3 protein: CASSASGQSEKLFF

D gene: NA
clone size: few
J gene: TRBJ1-6
V gene: TRBV18
CDR3 DNA: TGTGCCAGCTCACCTCTCAGGGATTCACCCCTCCACTTT
CDR3 protein: CASSPLRDSPLHF

D gene: NA
clone size: NA
J gene: TRBJ1-5
V gene: TRBV4-3
CDR3 DNA: TGCGCCAGCAGCTATACAGACCGTCGGGGACAGCCCCAGCATTTT
CDR3 protein: CASSYTDRRGQPQHF

D gene: TRBD1
clone size: once
J gene: TRBJ2-3
V gene: TRBV4-3
CDR3 DNA: TGCGCCAGCAGCCCCGGGACAGGGGGCGAAGGAGGTCGTGCAGATACGCAGTATTTT
CDR3 protein: CASSPGTGGEGGRADTQYF

D gene: NA
clone size: few
J gene: TRBJ1-1
V gene: TRBV10-3
CDR3 DNA: TGTGCCATCAGCGTGACAGCCGTGGGCACTGAAGCTTTCTTT
CDR3 protein: CAISVTAVGTEAFF

D gene: NA
clone size: NA
J gene: TRBJ2-5
V gene: TRBV7-7
CDR3 DNA: TGTGCCAGCAGCTCCGTCGGGGAAGAGACCCAGTACTTC
CDR3 protein: CASSSVGEETQYF

D gene: NA
clone size: NA
J gene: TRBJ1-5
V gene: TRBV7-2
CDR3 DNA: TGTGCCAGCAGCTTGGGTTTCTATAGCAATCAGCCCCAGCATTTT
CDR3 protein: CASSLGFYSNQPQHF

D gene: TRBD2
clone size: NA
J gene: TRBJ2-1
V gene: TRBV27
CDR3 DNA: TGTGCCAGCAGTTTAGTTCTAGCGGGGGGCCCGGGCTACAATGAGCAGTTCTTC
CDR3 protein: CASSLVLAGGPGYNEQFF

D gene: NA
clone size: NA
J gene: TRBJ2-5
V gene: TRBV2
CDR3 DNA: TGTGCCAGCAGCCTCGGACCCTCGCAAGAGACCCAGTACTTC
CDR3 protein: CASSLGPSQETQYF

D gene: NA
clone size: NA
J gene: TRBJ1-2
V gene: TRBV27
CDR3 DNA: TGTGCCAGCAGTTTCGGGTTTGGGGGGTATGGCTACACCTTC
CDR3 protein: CASSFGFGGYGYTF

D gene: TRBD1
clone size: NA
J gene: TRBJ1-3
V gene: TRBV2
CDR3 DNA: TGTGCCAGCGGGACGGGGGGGACAGGGTTACGAAACACCATATATTTT
CDR3 protein: CASGTGGTGLRNTIYF

D gene: NA
clone size: NA
J gene: TRBJ1-5
V gene: TRBV6-1
CDR3 DNA: TGTGCCAGCAGTGAATCTCAGGGCAGGGACCAGCCCCAGCATTTT
CDR3 protein: CASSESQGRDQPQHF

D gene: NA
clone size: once
J gene: TRBJ2-5
V gene: TRBV15
CDR3 DNA: TGTGCCACCAGCCCAAGAGACGGCCTAATGGCTGGAGAGACCCAGTACTTC
CDR3 protein: CATSPRDGLMAGETQYF

D gene: TRBD1
clone size: NA
J gene: TRBJ2-1
V gene: TRBV6-5
CDR3 DNA: TGTGCCAGCAGCCAGGGGACAGGGGGCCGTGAGCAGTTCTTC
CDR3 protein: CASSQGTGGREQFF

D gene: NA
clone size: NA
J gene: TRBJ2-1
V gene: TRBV28
CDR3 DNA: TGTGCCAGCAGTTTAATTTTGCGGTTTGATGAGCAGTTCTTC
CDR3 protein: CASSLILRFDEQFF

D gene: TRBD2
clone size: NA
J gene: TRBJ2-5
V gene: TRBV10-3
CDR3 DNA: TGTGCCATCAGTGCGGGGACTAGCGGGGGATCCGAGACCCAGTACTTC
CDR3 protein: CAISAGTSGGSETQYF

D gene: NA
clone size: few
J gene: TRBJ2-5
V gene: TRBV29-1
CDR3 DNA: TGCAGCGTTGAACGTAGGGGAAGGGCAGGGCTCCAAGAGACCCAGTACTTC
CDR3 protein: CSVERRGRAGLQETQYF

D gene: TRBD2
clone size: NA
J gene: TRBJ2-3
V gene: TRBV29-1
CDR3 DNA: TGCAGCGTTGAAAGAATAGCGGGGGGCCGGGGAGATACGCAGTATTTT
CDR3 protein: CSVERIAGGRGDTQYF

D gene: TRBD1
clone size: NA
J gene: TRBJ1-6
V gene: TRBV7-2
CDR3 DNA: TGTGCCAGCAGCGGAGGGACAGGGTCTAATTCACCCCTCCACTTT
CDR3 protein: CASSGGTGSNSPLHF

D gene: NA
clone size: NA
J gene: TRBJ1-5
V gene: TRBV30
CDR3 DNA: TGTGCCTGGAGTGTAGGGCGTCAGCCCCAGCATTTT
CDR3 protein: CAWSVGRQPQHF